What follows are 27 T cell receptor beta chains derived from one specimen sequenced in a study of response to subunit inactivated influenza vaccine (dated by TCRdb to 2016 to 2019). Library preparation employed RT-PCR. For sequencing, an Illumina HiSeq 2500 was employed. The public sequencing data were trimmed at Q25 with fastp and processed into clonotypes with MiXCR by TCRdb, which kept only in-frame beta chains. Each CDR3 protein gets just one entry, which takes the most common genes and DNA from the rows behind it. This sample gives hundreds of thousands of distinct CDR3 sequences in total; roughly 10% of them show up just once. The ten largest clonotypes hold more than 8.5% of the sample. The source material was PBMCs from blood, sampled on the day of vaccination. The receptors come from a man aged 45 to 65 who received an inactivated influenza vaccine. Donor details come from another sample of the same person, matched by shared clones.

The chain joins TRBV6-2 or TRBV6-3 to TRBJ1-2, with D unclear. Trimming removed 10 bases at V and 1 base at J, with 13 bases between. This CDR3 has 13 amino acids. Germline CDR1 MNHEY, CDR2 SVGEGT. CDR3 amino acids: CATKGRLNYGYTF. CDR3 DNA: TGTGCCACCAAAGGGAGACTTAACTATGGCTACACCTTC.

This clonotype was picked up a small number of times. V is TRBV3-1 and J is TRBJ2-7; D gene unclear. V was clipped by 4 bases and J by 5 bases, with 9 bases between them. CDR3 length: 12 amino acids. Germline CDR1 reads LGHDT; CDR2 reads YNNKEL (reference sequence). CDR3 protein: CASSLLSDEQYF. In nucleotides, the CDR3 is TGTGCCAGCAGCCTCCTGTCGGACGAGCAGTACTTC.

There are a few counts of this clonotype. This chain connects TRBV28 to TRBJ2-5; D not resolved. The CDR3 length is 14 residues. Germline CDR1 and CDR2: MDHEN and SYDVKM. V lost 3 bases and J lost 5, with 13 bases in between. The CDR3: CASSLSDLGETQYF. The CDR3 coding sequence is TGTGCCAGCAGTTTGTCAGATCTCGGGGAGACCCAGTACTTC.

This rearrangement joins TRBV20-1 to TRBJ1-5; D remains ambiguous. CDR3 length: 14 amino acids. Trimming stripped 0 bases from V and 1 base from J, with 7 bases between. Looked up from germline, CDR1 is DFQATT and CDR2 is SNEGSKA (reference sequence). In DNA, the CDR3 is TGCAGTGCTAGAGATAAGAGGAGCAATCAGCCCCAGCATTTT. It codes for CSARDKRSNQPQHF.

This clonotype was seen repeatedly, ten times or more. The chain links TRBV12-3 or TRBV12-4 to TRBJ1-4; 7 nucleotides align to TRBD1. Germline trimming cut 5 bases from V and 8 bases from J; bases unmatched to any gene: 11. The length of the CDR3 is 15 residues. The chain's CDR3 is CASSPGGAESEKLFF. CDR3 sequence (DNA): TGTGCCAGCAGTCCAGGGGGGGCTGAATCCGAAAAACTGTTTTTT.

The chain employs TRBV7-3 and TRBJ2-3; D uncertain. The V and J ends lost 1 base and 4 bases respectively, with 9 bases between them. There are 14 residues in the CDR3. Per the germline V gene, CDR1 is SGHTA and CDR2 is FQGTGA. The chain's CDR3 is CASSLNLVADTQYF. For the CDR3, the DNA is TGTGCCAGCAGCTTAAATCTGGTCGCAGATACGCAGTATTTT.

This rearrangement joins TRBV4-3 to TRBJ2-1; TRBD2 aligns across 10 bases. J lost 4 bases, V lost 0 bases, and 12 bases had no gene match. CDR3 length: 19 amino acids. Germline assignment: CDR1 LGHNA and CDR2 YSLEER. CDR3 region: CASSQDGSGRSPSYNEQFF. Here the CDR3 DNA reads TGCGCCAGCAGCCAAGATGGTAGCGGGAGGTCCCCCTCTTACAATGAGCAGTTCTTC.

At least ten counts were recorded for this clonotype. The chain has TRBV2 and TRBJ2-2, with D uncertain. The CDR3 is made up of 11 amino acids. V was pared by 8 bases and J by 4 bases, with 5 bases between. Per germline, CDR1 SNHLY and CDR2 FYNNEI. Written as DNA, the CDR3 is TGTGCCAGCGGTCGCACCGGGGAGCTGTTTTTT. This encodes CASGRTGELFF.

V gene TRBV20-1 combines with J gene TRBJ1-5; D not certain. With 0 bases removed from V and 7 bases from J, the gap between germline ends came to 10 bases. The V gene's germline CDR1 is DFQATT and CDR2 SNEGSKA (reference sequence). The CDR3 has 13 residues. CDR3 amino acids: CSARDSGGQPQHF. CDR3 in DNA: TGCAGTGCTAGAGATAGCGGCGGGCAGCCCCAGCATTTT.

This clonotype has more than one count but fewer than ten. The rearrangement uses TRBV6-2 or TRBV6-3 and TRBJ2-1; 8 bases agree with TRBD1. The CDR3 extends over 16 amino acids. Germline CDR1 and CDR2: MNHEY and SVGEGT. V shed 5 bases and J 7 bases; nucleotides not matched to a gene: 13. CDR3 region: CASSGTQGALLNEQFF. CDR3 bases: TGTGCCAGCAGTGGAACCCAGGGGGCGCTTTTGAATGAGCAGTTCTTC.

A few counts support this clonotype. V is TRBV20-1 and J is TRBJ1-3; the match to TRBD1 covers 8 bases. The CDR3 is 13 amino acids. The germline V gene has CDR1 DFQATT and CDR2 SNEGSKA (reference sequence). The V segment lost 6 bases and the J segment 9 bases; nucleotides outside the gene matches: 10. Written as DNA, the CDR3 is TGCAGTGCAAACGGACAGGGTGGTCGCACCATATATTTT. It encodes CSANGQGGRTIYF.

This clonotype was seen many times. The V gene is TRBV27, the J gene TRBJ1-2; the match to TRBD1 covers 8 bases. V was clipped by 3 bases and J by 4 bases; unmatched bases: 7. Germline V CDR1 and CDR2: MNHEY, SMNVEV (reference sequence). The CDR3 is 15 amino acids. The CDR3 loop is CASSFSGGAGYGYTF. The DNA of the CDR3 is TGTGCCAGCAGTTTTTCAGGGGGCGCGGGCTATGGCTACACCTTC.

This clonotype was observed a handful of times. This chain links TRBV12-3 or TRBV12-4 with TRBJ2-7; no clear D gene. V lost 3 bases to trimming and J lost 5 bases, with 8 bases between them. The CDR3 loop spans 12 amino acids. Here the CDR3 reads CASSFTHNEQYF. CDR3 DNA: TGTGCCAGCAGTTTCACGCACAACGAGCAGTACTTC.

This clonotype was counted between two and nine times. This chain connects TRBV30 to TRBJ2-7; perhaps TRBD1 as D (5 bases). This CDR3 region has 12 residues. V dropped 1 base and J dropped 6 bases, with 10 bases sitting between them. CDR1 is GTSNPN, CDR2 SVGIG, per germline (reference sequence). CDR3: CAWSGTRVEQYF. As DNA, the CDR3 is TGTGCCTGGAGTGGGACCAGGGTCGAGCAGTACTTC.

This chain links TRBV29-1 with TRBJ2-2; unclear D gene. V was cut by 8 bases and J by 2 bases, with 12 bases left in between. Germline values: CDR1 SQVTM, CDR2 ANQGSEA. The CDR3 runs to 13 residues. CDR3 loop: CSTVTLNTGELFF. CDR3 DNA sequence: TGCAGCACTGTGACTCTTAACACCGGGGAGCTGTTTTTT.

The rearrangement joins TRBV15 to TRBJ2-1; 12 bases agree with TRBD2. The junction had 3 bases not matched to a gene; V was cut back by 11 bases and J by 4 bases. The CDR3 contains 13 residues. The germline CDR1 and CDR2 sequences are LNHNV and YYDKDF (reference sequence). The CDR3 is CAAGLAGYNEQFF. The CDR3 nucleotides read TGTGCCGCCGGACTAGCGGGATACAATGAGCAGTTCTTC.

The chain joins TRBV3-1 to TRBJ1-1; D unresolved. Germline V lookup: CDR1 LGHDT, CDR2 YNNKEL (reference sequence). The CDR3 extends over 13 amino acids. V was shortened by 4 bases and J by 6 bases, with 12 bases between the two germline ends. CDR3 amino acids: CASSPPGRAEAFF. The CDR3 nucleotides are TGTGCCAGCAGCCCCCCGGGGAGGGCTGAAGCTTTCTTT.

The V gene is TRBV7-8, the J gene TRBJ2-1, with D unresolved. Trimming removed 0 bases at V and 3 bases at J, with 12 bases between. Germline V gives CDR1 SGHVS, CDR2 FQNEAQ. This CDR3 is 16 amino acids long. Here the CDR3 reads CASSLAVGNIYNEQFF. CDR3 coding DNA: TGTGCCAGCAGCTTAGCGGTCGGAAACATCTACAATGAGCAGTTCTTC.

This clonotype was counted a few times. The gene calls are TRBV29-1 and TRBJ2-1, with 7 nucleotides matching TRBD1. J lost 10 bases, V lost 6 bases, and 12 bases had no gene match. CDR1 and CDR2 from the germline V gene are SQVTM and ANQGSEA. The CDR3 length is 13 residues. CDR3 nucleotides: TGCAGCGTCGGACAAAACAGGGGTAGAGAGCAGTTCTTC. Translation gives CSVGQNRGREQFF.

V gene TRBV7-2 combines with J gene TRBJ2-5, with 9 nucleotides matching TRBD1. Germline CDR1 is SGHTA and CDR2 is FQGNSA. The CDR3 has 15 residues. Unmatched junction bases numbered 6, after V lost 5 bases and J lost 2 bases. As DNA, the CDR3 is TGTGCCAGCAGCACGGGACAGGGAGGGCAAGAGACCCAGTACTTC. Protein sequence: CASSTGQGGQETQYF.

The table lists this clonotype with a few counts. One junction end does not reproduce the germline sequence, and a read error may be involved. V gene TRBV7-2 combines with J gene TRBJ2-2; the match to TRBD2 covers 8 bases. Germline lookup yields CDR1 SGHTA and CDR2 FQGNSA. CDR3 length equals 16 residues. The CDR3 protein is CASSLSRLAKTGELFF. The CDR3 DNA reads as TGTGCCAGCAGCTTATCGAGACTAGCGAAAACCGGGGAGCTGTTTTTT.

This clonotype appeared a few times. The CDR3 protein is CASSQDIGLPYEQYF. The CDR3 DNA follows: TGCGCCAGCAGCCAAGATATTGGCCTCCCCTACGAGCAGTACTTC. The chain links TRBV4-3 to TRBJ2-7; D unclear. CDR3 length: 15 amino acids. Germline-derived CDR1 and CDR2 are LGHNA and YSLEER. V lost 0 bases and J lost 2, with 11 bases in between.

There are a few counts of this clonotype. The chain uses TRBV11-2 and TRBJ2-5, with TRBD2 matching over 8 bases. The junction had 10 bases not matched to a gene; V was cut back by 6 bases and J by 4 bases. The CDR3 has 15 amino acids. Germline CDR1 SGHAT, CDR2 FQNNGV. CDR3 sequence: CASRAHGREGETQYF. The CDR3 DNA reads TGTGCCAGCAGGGCCCATGGACGGGAGGGAGAGACCCAGTACTTC.

This rearrangement joins TRBV9 to TRBJ2-1; TRBD2 matches at 13 bases. Germline trimming cut 2 bases from V and 13 bases from J; bases unmatched to any gene: 3. The CDR3 contains 13 residues. Germline CDR1 SGDLS, CDR2 YYNGEE. The chain's CDR3 is CASSVTSGRVQFF. CDR3 bases: TGTGCCAGCAGCGTCACTAGCGGGAGGGTCCAGTTCTTC.

In the case of this clonotype: A junction end diverges from the germline sequence, so it may reflect a read error. The rearrangement uses TRBV30 and TRBJ2-1; the D is unclear. The CDR3 extends over 12 amino acids. The germline V gene encodes CDR1 GTSNPN and CDR2 SVGIG (reference sequence). CDR3 sequence reads: CAASRWYNDQFF. The CDR3 DNA sequence: TGTGCCGCTTCCCGGTGGTACAATGATCAGTTCTTC.

The V and J genes are TRBV4-3 and TRBJ2-7; D may correspond to TRBD1 or TRBD2 (5 bases each). The ends were cut back, 3 bases at V and 0 bases at J, with 21 bases in the middle. The CDR3 runs to 18 residues. The germline V gene encodes CDR1 LGHNA and CDR2 YSLEER. This CDR3 reads CASSQPLLWGFSSYEQYF. The CDR3 DNA follows: TGCGCCAGCAGCCAGCCCTTGTTGTGGGGGTTCAGCTCCTACGAGCAGTACTTC.

This clonotype turned up a few times. This chain uses TRBV14 with TRBJ2-7; possible D gene TRBD1, 6 bases. The length of the CDR3 is 17 residues. The V end was cut by 4 bases, the J end by 1 base, with 20 bases between. Germline CDR1 and CDR2: SGHDN and FVKESK. The CDR3 is CASSPSITGRFSYEQYF. CDR3 nucleotides: TGTGCCAGCAGCCCGAGCATAACAGGGCGATTTTCCTACGAGCAGTACTTC.